The 32 T cell receptor beta chains below come from one sample, sequenced in a study of CD4 T cells in relation to SARS-CoV-2 and coronaviruses. Before the COVID-19 pandemic, during about 2011-2019, CD4+ T cells were taken from unexposed donors. Isolation of CD4+ T cells took place after 10 days in culture. These receptors' targets are unknown. Here immunoSEQ multiplex PCR was the method, and the copy in TCRdb shows in-frame clones only, minus some. The data show about 26,000 clones, 73% seen once. The sequencing input was CD4+ T cells from PBMCs, cultured in vitro. The receptors were sampled from a human donor in good health.

The chain carries TRBV5-8 and TRBJ1-4; no firm D call. CDR3 length: 14 amino acids. Germline-derived CDR1 and CDR2 are SGHTS and YDEGEE. Trimming removed 2 bases from V and 6 bases from J, with 11 bases in between. In nucleotides, the CDR3 is TGTGCCAGCAGCTTAGGTCAGGCCCATGAAAAACTGTTTTTT. Translating gives CASSLGQAHEKLFF.

The rearrangement uses TRBV5-6 and TRBJ1-1; TRBD1 aligns across 7 bases. CDR3 length: 17 amino acids. The germline gives CDR1 SGHDT, CDR2 YYEEEE. The ends lost 9 bases at V and 1 base at J; junction bases unmatched: 18. CDR3 DNA: TGTGCCACTCGACGCGGGGGGGCTGGGACAGAGAACACTGAAGCTTTCTTT. Translating gives CATRRGGAGTENTEAFF.

The V and J genes are TRBV27 and TRBJ1-1, with unresolved D. This CDR3 is built from 14 residues. V lost 5 bases to trimming and J lost 0 bases, with 10 bases between them. Germline V CDR1 and CDR2: MNHEY, SMNVEV (reference sequence). CDR3 sequence reads: CASSLYSVNTEAFF. CDR3 nucleotide sequence: TGTGCCAGCAGTCTATATTCGGTGAACACTGAAGCTTTCTTT.

This clone was detected a few times. The rearrangement uses TRBV7-2 and TRBJ1-2; 7 nucleotides match TRBD1. Per the germline V gene, CDR1 is SGHTA and CDR2 is FQGNSA. J gave up 0 bases and V 4 bases, and 11 bases lay outside the gene matches. The CDR3 covers 17 residues. This chain's CDR3 is CASSSEFTGVPNYGYTF. The CDR3, as DNA: TGTGCCAGCAGCTCAGAGTTCACAGGGGTCCCTAACTATGGCTACACCTTC.

V gene TRBV6-5 combines with J gene TRBJ1-2; unclear D gene. The CDR3 consists of 13 residues. Trimming took 2 bases from V and 2 from J, leaving 6 bases between them. Germline V lookup: CDR1 MNHEY, CDR2 SVGAGI. The chain's CDR3 is CASSYEVNYGYTF. The DNA of the CDR3 is TGTGCCAGCAGTTACGAGGTGAACTATGGCTACACCTTC.

The rearrangement links TRBV29-1 to TRBJ2-4; tentatively, D is TRBD1 or TRBD2 (6 bases each). This CDR3 contains 16 residues. Trimming pared 5 bases from V and 2 bases from J, leaving 19 bases between. The V gene's germline CDR1 is SQVTM and CDR2 ANQGSEA. CDR3 nucleotide sequence: TGCAGCGTTAACACTCAGGGGAGGCGGACCAAAAACATTCAGTACTTC. Translation gives CSVNTQGRRTKNIQYF.

CDR3 sequence reads: CASSPVEGSAATDTQYF. CDR3 sequence (DNA): TGCGCCAGCAGTCCCGTGGAGGGCTCGGCCGCCACAGATACGCAGTATTTT. The genes are TRBV23-1 and TRBJ2-3, with a weak D call TRBD2 (6 bases). TRBV23-1 counts as an open reading frame of uncertain function. Trimming removed 4 bases at V and 2 bases at J, with 19 bases between. The CDR3 spans 17 residues.

This sequence joins TRBV24-1 and TRBJ1-1; 10 bases map to TRBD1. The CDR3 covers 18 residues. Unmatched junction bases numbered 19, after V lost 10 bases and J lost 3 bases. CDR1 is KGHDR, CDR2 SFDVKD, per germline. In DNA, the CDR3 is TGTGCCACTACCGTTGGACAGGGGGAGGGATCCCAGGACACTGAAGCTTTCTTT. Residues: CATTVGQGEGSQDTEAFF.

This sequence joins TRBV6-1 and TRBJ1-4; D is uncertain. This CDR3 spans 15 amino acids. V dropped 3 bases and J dropped 5 bases, with 13 bases sitting between them. Per the germline V gene, CDR1 is MNHNS and CDR2 is SASEGT. CDR3 nucleotide sequence: TGTGCCAGCAGTGATAGCCGGCAGCACAATGAAAAACTGTTTTTT. Translation: CASSDSRQHNEKLFF.

The chain carries TRBV7-2 and TRBJ1-2; no firm D call. Trimming shortened V by 2 bases and J by 5 bases, and 15 bases separated the two germline ends. Looked up from germline, CDR1 is SGHTA and CDR2 is FQGNSA. The CDR3 loop spans 15 amino acids. The CDR3 here is CASSLSSLLGYGYTF. CDR3 in DNA: TGTGCCAGCAGCTTAAGTTCTCTCTTAGGGTATGGCTACACCTTC.

This clone was observed a handful of times. The chain combines TRBV6-2 or TRBV6-3 with TRBJ2-1; either TRBD1 or TRBD2 may fit D (5 bases each). This CDR3 region has 16 residues. The V gene's germline CDR1 is MNHEY and CDR2 SVGEGT. Trimming left V 3 bases short and J 7 bases short, with 19 bases between. CDR3 bases: TGTGCCAGCAGTTATATCGTCGCGGGTGAGGGGAATGAGCAGTTCTTC. As protein: CASSYIVAGEGNEQFF.

This chain joins TRBV4-1 and TRBJ2-1, with a weak D call TRBD2 (5 bases). Germline CDR1 is MGHRA and CDR2 is YSYEKL. V lost 2 bases and J lost 2, with 13 bases in between. This CDR3 comprises 16 residues. The CDR3 sequence: CASSQSWGVAYNEQFF. The DNA of the CDR3 is TGCGCCAGCAGCCAATCTTGGGGAGTAGCCTACAATGAGCAGTTCTTC.

Only a few counts were recorded for this clone. The gene calls are TRBV4-2 and TRBJ2-7; TRBD1 is a possible D gene (5 bases). V dropped 0 bases and J dropped 1 base, with 19 bases sitting between them. This CDR3 region has 18 residues. The germline gives CDR1 LGHNA, CDR2 YNFKEQ. The CDR3 loop reads CASSQDPFPHRSSYEQYF. For the CDR3, the DNA is TGTGCCAGCAGCCAAGACCCCTTCCCCCACAGGAGTTCCTACGAGCAGTACTTC.

The rearrangement joins TRBV10-3 to TRBJ2-7, with TRBD2 identical over 14 bases. Germline V gene sequence: CDR1 ENHRY, CDR2 SYGVKD. The CDR3 loop spans 16 amino acids. The V gene end was trimmed by 0 bases and the J gene end by 3 bases; junction bases not matched to a gene: 1. The CDR3 loop is CAISESGTSGSYEQYF. The CDR3 coding sequence is TGTGCCATCAGTGAGTCGGGGACTAGCGGGAGCTACGAGCAGTACTTC.

This clone was seen a handful of times. The rearrangement joins TRBV7-9 to TRBJ2-5, with 13 bases fitting TRBD2. V was pared by 5 bases and J by 4 bases, with 7 bases of the junction left unmatched. Germline CDR1 is SEHNR and CDR2 is FQNEAQ (reference sequence). The CDR3 sequence is 16 residues long. This CDR3 reads CASSPSGLAGSETQYF. For the CDR3, the DNA is TGTGCCAGCAGCCCCTCGGGACTAGCGGGATCAGAGACCCAGTACTTC.

V is TRBV7-9 and J is TRBJ1-1; unclear D gene. Trimming pared 1 base from V and 5 bases from J, leaving 11 bases between. Germline V gene lookup returns CDR1 SEHNR and CDR2 FQNEAQ (reference sequence). There are 14 residues in the CDR3. The CDR3 nucleotides are TGTGCCAGCAGCTTAGGGGGAGGTGGGACTGAAGCTTTCTTT. It encodes CASSLGGGGTEAFF.

The chain links TRBV2 to TRBJ2-1, with 7 bases matching TRBD2. V shed 8 bases and J 4 bases; nucleotides not matched to a gene: 2. The CDR3 runs 12 residues. Germline V CDR1 and CDR2: SNHLY, FYNNEI. The CDR3 DNA sequence: TGTGCCAGCGGACTAGAATACAATGAGCAGTTCTTC. Translating gives CASGLEYNEQFF.

This clone was counted between two and nine times. The CDR3 DNA follows: TGTGCCAGCAGTGTCACCGGGACAGTAGAGCCCCAGCATTTT. This gives the protein CASSVTGTVEPQHF. The chain employs TRBV25-1 and TRBJ1-5, with TRBD1 matching 7 bases. Germline V gene lookup returns CDR1 MGHDK and CDR2 SYGVNS. V lost 4 bases and J lost 8; bases outside the gene matches: 8. The CDR3 contains 14 residues.

The chain joins TRBV5-6 to TRBJ2-5; D is possibly TRBD1 (8 bases). Per the germline V gene, CDR1 is SGHDT and CDR2 is YYEEEE. The V and J ends lost 2 bases and 5 bases respectively, with 13 bases between them. The CDR3 consists of 14 residues. The CDR3 region is CASSFGQGGETQYF. CDR3 DNA: TGTGCCAGCAGCTTCGGACAGGGAGGGGAGACCCAGTACTTC.

The chain recombines TRBV5-6 with TRBJ2-6; 9 bases line up with TRBD1. Germline CDR1 SGHDT, CDR2 YYEEEE. The CDR3 consists of 17 residues. V shed 7 bases and J 0 bases; nucleotides not matched to a gene: 8. CDR3 sequence (DNA): TGTGCCAGCGCTACAGGGGGCTTATACTCTGGGGCCAACGTCCTGACTTTC. As protein: CASATGGLYSGANVLTF.

The V call is TRBV27, the J call TRBJ1-6; 7 nucleotides match TRBD1. The germline V gene has CDR1 MNHEY and CDR2 SMNVEV (reference sequence). The J segment lost 10 bases and the V segment lost 11 bases, leaving 8 bases of the junction unmatched. This CDR3 contains 12 residues. CDR3 region: CAVNRGRSPLHF. The CDR3 bases are TGTGCCGTCAACAGGGGAAGATCACCCCTCCACTTT.

This chain connects TRBV2 to TRBJ1-6, with TRBD1 matching over 8 bases. Germline V gene data show CDR1 as SNHLY and CDR2 as FYNNEI. Trimming cost V 7 bases and J 5 bases; bases outside gene matches: 7. CDR3 length equals 15 residues. The CDR3 reads CASTPDRANNSPLHF. The CDR3 DNA reads as TGTGCCAGCACTCCGGACAGGGCGAATAATTCACCCCTCCACTTT.

This chain uses TRBV19 with TRBJ2-3; 12 nucleotides align to TRBD2. The CDR3 loop spans 17 amino acids. Trimming cost V 5 bases and J 4 bases; bases outside gene matches: 10. Germline V CDR1 and CDR2: LNHDA, SQIVND (reference sequence). Here the CDR3 DNA reads TGTGCCAGTAGTCGGCTAGCGGGAGGGCCGGGCGCAGATACGCAGTATTTT. Translating it yields CASSRLAGGPGADTQYF.

This chain uses TRBV7-3 with TRBJ2-7, with TRBD2 matching over 8 bases. Germline V lookup: CDR1 SGHTA, CDR2 FQGTGA. CDR3 size: 15 residues. The V segment lost 5 bases and the J segment 2 bases; nucleotides outside the gene matches: 8. The CDR3, as DNA: TGTGCCAGCAGCCCTCGAGCGGGAGCCGCCTACGAGCAGTACTTC. It translates to CASSPRAGAAYEQYF. Full variable domain (remainder filled in from reference TRBV7-3 and TRBJ2-7): GAGVSQTPSNKVTEKGKYVELRCDPISGHTALYWYRQSLGQGPEFLIYFQGTGAADDSGLPNDRFFAVRPEGSVSTLKIQRTERGDSAVYLCASSPRAGAAYEQYFGPGTRLTVT.

This clone was observed a handful of times. The chain joins TRBV4-1 to TRBJ2-2; tentatively, D is TRBD1 (6 bases). The CDR3 totals 15 residues. V lost 1 base and J lost 3, with 9 bases in between. CDR1 and CDR2 (germline): MGHRA, YSYEKL. This CDR3 reads CASSQGTVYTGELFF. The CDR3 region has the DNA TGCGCCAGCAGCCAAGGGACAGTTTACACCGGGGAGCTGTTTTTT.

The rearrangement links TRBV5-1 to TRBJ2-7, with D perhaps TRBD1 (6 bases). The V end was cut by 3 bases, the J end by 0 bases, with 10 bases between. The germline V gene encodes CDR1 SGHRS and CDR2 YFSETQ. The length of the CDR3 is 14 residues. The CDR3 region is CASSSQGNSYEQYF. For the CDR3, the DNA is TGCGCCAGCAGCTCACAGGGTAACTCCTACGAGCAGTACTTC.

The rearrangement joins TRBV7-6 to TRBJ2-3; D gene uncertain. Germline-derived CDR1 and CDR2 are SGHVS and FNYEAQ. This CDR3 has 14 amino acids. With 1 base removed from V and 4 bases from J, the gap between germline ends came to 9 bases. CDR3 amino acids: CASSLEGSADTQYF. The CDR3 coding sequence is TGTGCCAGCAGCTTAGAGGGTTCGGCAGATACGCAGTATTTT.

In this sample, this clone turned up a few times. CDR3 residues: CASSAGVNTEAFF. CDR3 bases: TGTGCCAGCAGCGCCGGGGTGAACACTGAAGCTTTCTTT. This chain uses TRBV7-3 with TRBJ1-1; D remains ambiguous. The CDR3 is 13 amino acids. Trimming cost V 5 bases and J 0 bases, with 7 bases left between them. The germline V gene has CDR1 SGHTA and CDR2 FQGTGA.

The chain joins TRBV6-2 or TRBV6-3 to TRBJ2-3; D gene ambiguous. Per the germline V gene, CDR1 is MNHEY and CDR2 is SVGEGT. With 6 bases removed from V and 7 bases from J, the gap between germline ends came to 14 bases. The CDR3 contains 13 residues. The CDR3 bases are TGTGCCAGCAGCCTCGGGTACCCACATACGCAGTATTTT. Translation gives CASSLGYPHTQYF.

This clone was seen a handful of times. The CDR3 sequence is CASSQGQAAYSNQPQHF. CDR3 nucleotides: TGTGCCAGCAGCCAAGGACAGGCAGCTTATAGCAATCAGCCCCAGCATTTT. The V gene is TRBV4-2, the J gene TRBJ1-5; tentative D call: TRBD1 (6 bases). Germline loops: CDR1 LGHNA, CDR2 YNFKEQ. Trimming took 1 base from V and 0 from J, leaving 13 bases between them. The CDR3 is 17 residues long.

V is TRBV4-3 and J is TRBJ1-4; 7 nucleotides match TRBD1. Losses at the gene ends were 3 bases for V and 2 bases for J; bases not matched to a gene: 3. The CDR3 covers 15 residues. The germline V gene encodes CDR1 LGHNA and CDR2 YSLEER. The CDR3 region is CASSQNRGTNEKLFF. CDR3 in DNA: TGCGCCAGCAGCCAGAACAGGGGTACTAATGAAAAACTGTTTTTT.

The chain has TRBV4-2 and TRBJ2-3; a possible D gene is TRBD2 (5 bases). Germline-derived CDR1 and CDR2 are LGHNA and YNFKEQ. V lost 1 base to trimming and J lost 2 bases, with 19 bases between them. The CDR3 runs 18 residues. DNA of the CDR3: TGTGCCAGCAGCCAAGGCTCCCTAGGAGCGGCCATCACAGATACGCAGTATTTT. Its translation: CASSQGSLGAAITDTQYF.